This is a list of T cell receptor beta chains from one sample in a study of shared clonotypes between healthy human individuals. Method: immunoSEQ multiplex PCR; TCRdb's copy keeps in-frame clones and lacks some. The data contain some 690,000 clones, about 92% of them singletons. Sequenced sample: memory CD8+ T cells from PBMCs. The receptors come from a man aged 18 to 30 in good health. Some clones in this sample may be carry-over from other donors' samples. The CDR3 runs from the conserved cysteine through the conserved F or W. The order of the fields is J gene, V gene, D gene, CDR3 DNA, CDR3 protein. The D gene is left open where the match is weak.

TRBJ2-2,TRBV6-5,-,TGTGCCAGCAGTCTTACCGGGGAGCTGTTTTTT,CASSLTGELFF
TRBJ2-1,TRBV11-2,TRBD2,TGTGCCAGCAGCTTTTGGACTAGCGGTTACAATGAGCAGTTCTTC,CASSFWTSGYNEQFF
TRBJ2-6,TRBV29-1,-,TGCAGCGTTTGGAGCTCTGGGGCCAACGTCCTGACTTTC,CSVWSSGANVLTF
TRBJ2-2,TRBV28,TRBD1,TGTGCCAGCAGTTCAACCGGGACAGCGTCAGACACCGGGGAGCTGTTTTTT,CASSSTGTASDTGELFF
TRBJ2-7,TRBV28,-,TGTGCCAGCAGTTTAAGGGACTACGAGCAGTACTTC,CASSLRDYEQYF
TRBJ2-7,TRBV15,-,TGTGCCACCAGCAGAGATAGGGGAGTCAACTACGAGCAGTACTTC,CATSRDRGVNYEQYF
TRBJ2-5,TRBV9,TRBD2,TGTGCCAGCAGCGTAGAGGCTAGCGGGAGAGCCCGGACCCAGTACTTC,CASSVEASGRARTQYF
TRBJ2-1,TRBV9,TRBD2,TGTGCCAGCAGCGTAGTGGTAGCGGGAAATGAGCAGTTCTTC,CASSVVVAGNEQFF
TRBJ2-7,TRBV25-1,-,TGTGCCAGCAGTGAAGCCTACGAGCAGTACTTC,CASSEAYEQYF
TRBJ2-1,TRBV4-1,-,TGCGCCAGCAGCCAAGAACTGTCTTTGGCCCTGGGAGAGCAGTTCTTC,CASSQELSLALGEQFF
TRBJ2-1,TRBV7-6,TRBD2,TGTGCCAGCAGCCCCGGGGGGAATGAGCAGTTCTTC,CASSPGGNEQFF
TRBJ2-7,TRBV11-2,-,TGTGCCAGCAGCTTAGTCCACCCGTACGAGCAGTACTTC,CASSLVHPYEQYF
TRBJ1-4,TRBV6-1,-,TGTGCCAGCAATTCATGGGGCGAAAAACTGTTTTTT,CASNSWGEKLFF
TRBJ2-3,TRBV15,TRBD1,TGTGCCACCAGCAGCGACAGGGCAGATACGCAGTATTTT,CATSSDRADTQYF
TRBJ2-7,TRBV4-1,-,TGCGCCAGCAGCCAAGCCATTACGGGGGCTTCCTACGAGCAGTACTTC,CASSQAITGASYEQYF